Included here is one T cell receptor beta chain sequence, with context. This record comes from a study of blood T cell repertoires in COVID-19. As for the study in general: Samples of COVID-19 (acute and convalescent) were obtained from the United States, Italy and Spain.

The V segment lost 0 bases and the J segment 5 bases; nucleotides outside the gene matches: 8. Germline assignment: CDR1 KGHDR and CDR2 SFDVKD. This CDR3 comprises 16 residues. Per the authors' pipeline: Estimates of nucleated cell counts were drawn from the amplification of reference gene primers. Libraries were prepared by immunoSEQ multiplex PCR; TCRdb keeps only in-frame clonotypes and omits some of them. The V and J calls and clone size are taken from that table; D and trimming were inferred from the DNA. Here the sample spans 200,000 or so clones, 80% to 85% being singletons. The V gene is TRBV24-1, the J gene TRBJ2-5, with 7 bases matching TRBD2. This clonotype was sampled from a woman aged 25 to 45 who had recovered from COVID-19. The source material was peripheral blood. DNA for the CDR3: TGTGCCACCAGTGATTTGGGGGGGGGAGGAATTGAGACCCAGTACTTC. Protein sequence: CATSDLGGGGIETQYF.